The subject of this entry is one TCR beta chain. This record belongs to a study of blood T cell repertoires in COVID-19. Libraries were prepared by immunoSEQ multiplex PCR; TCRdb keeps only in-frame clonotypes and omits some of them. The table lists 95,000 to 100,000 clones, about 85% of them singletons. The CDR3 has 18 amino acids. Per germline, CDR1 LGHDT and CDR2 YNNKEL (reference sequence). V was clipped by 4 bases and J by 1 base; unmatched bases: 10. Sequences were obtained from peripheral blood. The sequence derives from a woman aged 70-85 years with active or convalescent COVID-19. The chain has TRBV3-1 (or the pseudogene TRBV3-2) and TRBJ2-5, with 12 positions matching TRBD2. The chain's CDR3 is CASSRGLAGNEVQETQYF. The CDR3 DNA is TGTGCCAGCAGCCGAGGACTAGCGGGGAACGAGGTCCAAGAGACCCAGTACTTC.